Below, 27 T cell receptor beta chains from the same sample are listed, as sequenced in a study of spatial heterogeneity in lung cancer. Via MiXCR, TCRdb re-called the 5' RACE reads, giving one row per CDR3 protein. This table has roughly 120,000 distinct CDR3 sequences, more than 10% appearing once. Time point reported: blood at routine non-recurrence follow-up after resection. Material for sequencing was whole RNA from tumor, nontumor lung or frozen PBMC, left unsorted. The sample in question was PBMCs, obtained at follow-up. Source of these receptors: a male donor with early-stage non-small cell lung cancer.

V gene TRBV11-2 combines with J gene TRBJ2-6; D may be TRBD1 or TRBD2 (5 bases each). The germline gives CDR1 SGHAT, CDR2 FQNNGV. Between the trimmed V and J ends, which lost 5 bases and 0 bases, there was a span of 17 bases. CDR3 length: 18 amino acids. CDR3 in DNA: TGTGCCAGCAGCCGTTTTTGGGACCTAAACTCTGGGGCCAACGTCCTGACTTTC. This encodes CASSRFWDLNSGANVLTF.

This clonotype has a handful of counts. The rearrangement uses TRBV27 and TRBJ2-7; a weak D match, TRBD2 (7 bases). V gave up 3 bases and J gave up 4 bases, with 13 bases separating them. Looked up from germline, CDR1 is MNHEY and CDR2 is SMNVEV (reference sequence). The CDR3 extends over 14 amino acids. The CDR3 DNA is TGTGCCAGCAGTTTCGGGGGGCCGGAGTACGAGCAGTACTTC. Protein product: CASSFGGPEYEQYF.

There are a few counts of this clonotype. This rearrangement joins TRBV7-3 to TRBJ2-5, with a weak D call TRBD1 (6 bases). With 0 bases removed from V and 5 bases from J, the gap between germline ends came to 10 bases. Looked up from germline, CDR1 is SGHTA and CDR2 is FQGTGA. The CDR3 is 14 residues long. The CDR3 DNA is TGTGCCAGCAGCTTAACAGGGGGTACGGAGACCCAGTACTTC. Protein: CASSLTGGTETQYF.

V is TRBV6-2 or TRBV6-3 and J is TRBJ2-2; D gene unclear. CDR1 is MNHEY and CDR2 is SVGEGT in the germline V gene. This CDR3 region has 13 residues. Trimming shortened V by 2 bases and J by 3 bases, and 4 bases separated the two germline ends. CDR3 loop: CASSYDDTGELFF. For the CDR3, the DNA is TGTGCCAGCAGTTACGATGACACCGGGGAGCTGTTTTTT.

This chain connects TRBV10-3 to TRBJ2-3, with TRBD2 as a possible D gene (6 bases). The CDR3 has 16 amino acids. V was pared by 0 bases and J by 5 bases, with 15 bases between. CDR1 is ENHRY and CDR2 is SYGVKD in the germline V gene. CDR3 sequence (DNA): TGTGCCATCAGTGAGTCGGGACTCGAACGGGGAGATACGCAGTATTTT. It specifies CAISESGLERGDTQYF.

This clonotype has only a few counts. This chain links TRBV20-1 with TRBJ1-5; a possible D gene is TRBD1 (6 bases). The CDR3 totals 12 residues. V was cut by 3 bases and J by 5 bases, with 8 bases left in between. Germline loops: CDR1 DFQATT, CDR2 SNEGSKA (reference sequence). For the CDR3, the DNA is TGCAGTGCTAGTTACAGGGATCAGCCCCAGCATTTT. This sequence encodes CSASYRDQPQHF.

V usage is TRBV7-2 and J usage is TRBJ2-2; 12 bases align to TRBD1. CDR3 length: 15 amino acids. V lost 3 bases and J lost 4; bases outside the gene matches: 0. CDR1 and CDR2 (germline): SGHTA, FQGNSA. The CDR3 is CASSLGQGATGELFF. For the CDR3, the DNA is TGTGCCAGCAGCTTGGGACAGGGGGCCACCGGGGAGCTGTTTTTT.

This clonotype was counted between two and nine times. The chain combines TRBV29-1 with TRBJ2-1; 7 nucleotides match TRBD1. In germline, CDR1 is SQVTM, CDR2 ANQGSEA. This CDR3 region has 16 residues. The V gene end was trimmed by 6 bases and the J gene end by 0 bases; junction bases not matched to a gene: 11. CDR3 sequence reads: CSVPRVAGGSYNEQFF. DNA of the CDR3: TGCAGCGTCCCGCGGGTGGCAGGGGGCTCCTACAATGAGCAGTTCTTC.

This clonotype was observed a handful of times. J is TRBJ2-2 and V is TRBV20-1; D possibly uses TRBD1 or TRBD2 (7 bases each). V lost 5 bases and J 4 bases, leaving 17 bases between the germline ends. The CDR3 extends over 15 amino acids. The germline gives CDR1 DFQATT, CDR2 SNEGSKA (reference sequence). DNA of the CDR3: TGCAGTGCTCCTCCAGGGGGGGGCCTCACCGGGGAGCTGTTTTTT. This codes for CSAPPGGGLTGELFF.

The genes are TRBV28 and TRBJ1-2; D possibly corresponds to TRBD1 (5 bases). CDR1 is MDHEN and CDR2 is SYDVKM in the germline V gene. This CDR3 region has 12 residues. The V end was cut by 7 bases, the J end by 7 bases, with 13 bases between. In DNA, the CDR3 is TGTGCCAGCATAACTAGGGGTCTTGGCTACACCTTC. Residues: CASITRGLGYTF.

This clonotype occurred many times. The gene calls are TRBV4-1 and TRBJ1-5; no clear D. Trimming removed 1 base from V and 2 bases from J, with 9 bases in between. Looked up from germline, CDR1 is MGHRA and CDR2 is YSYEKL. The CDR3 covers 15 residues. CDR3 sequence reads: CASSQVYSGNQPQHF. Here the CDR3 DNA reads TGCGCCAGCAGCCAAGTTTACTCGGGCAATCAGCCCCAGCATTTT.

The CDR3 DNA is TGCAGTGCTAGAGTTCCGGGAAGCACCTACGAGCAGTACTTC. It translates to CSARVPGSTYEQYF. The chain joins TRBV20-1 to TRBJ2-7, with a tentative D call TRBD2 (5 bases). This CDR3 contains 14 residues. Germline V gene data show CDR1 as DFQATT and CDR2 as SNEGSKA (reference sequence). The V end lost 1 base, the J end lost 2 bases, and 12 bases lay between the germline ends.

V usage is TRBV6-2 or TRBV6-3 and J usage is TRBJ2-2; TRBD1 aligns across 10 bases. The length of the CDR3 is 16 residues. Germline V CDR1 and CDR2: MNHEY, SVGEGT. V lost 5 bases to trimming and J lost 4 bases; unmatched junction nucleotides: 7. The CDR3 reads CASSRQGAGSTGELFF. CDR3 coding DNA: TGTGCCAGCAGTAGACAGGGGGCAGGAAGCACCGGGGAGCTGTTTTTT.

The chain links TRBV7-3 to TRBJ2-1; tentatively, D is TRBD2 (5 bases). The CDR3 runs 13 residues. Germline-derived CDR1 and CDR2 are SGHTA and FQGTGA. The germline V and J ends were trimmed by 4 bases and 7 bases, with 11 bases remaining between them. CDR3: CASSSSDWNEQFF. As DNA, the CDR3 is TGTGCCAGCAGCTCATCGGACTGGAATGAGCAGTTCTTC.

Many counts were recorded for this clonotype. CDR3 in DNA: TGTGCCAGCAGTGACGCCGGGGGAAGGTACCCACTGCCCCAGCATTTT. It codes for CASSDAGGRYPLPQHF. The chain links TRBV6-4 to TRBJ1-5, with D tentatively TRBD1 (5 bases). This CDR3 is built from 16 residues. V lost 2 bases and J lost 9, with 20 bases in between. The V gene's germline CDR1 is MRHNA and CDR2 SNTAGT.

The CDR3 region has the DNA TGTGCCAGCAGTCCCCGGGGTGAAGCTTTCTTT. Protein product: CASSPRGEAFF. The V and J genes are TRBV28 and TRBJ1-1, with D unclear. CDR1 MDHEN and CDR2 SYDVKM come from the germline V gene. This CDR3 is built from 11 residues. V shed 5 bases and J shed 7 bases, with 8 bases lying between them.

J is TRBJ2-1 and V is TRBV7-9; a possible D gene is TRBD1 (6 bases). Deletions cut 5 bases from V and 3 bases from J, with 11 bases between. Germline V gives CDR1 SEHNR, CDR2 FQNEAQ (reference sequence). This CDR3 region has 14 residues. CDR3 sequence reads: CASSRDTSYNEQFF. The CDR3 DNA reads TGTGCCAGCAGCCGGGACACCAGCTACAATGAGCAGTTCTTC.

This clonotype was recorded at least ten times. This chain links TRBV4-1 with TRBJ2-1; D unclear. Per germline, CDR1 MGHRA and CDR2 YSYEKL. The CDR3 is made up of 15 amino acids. V lost 4 bases to trimming and J lost 6 bases, with 16 bases between them. The CDR3 protein is CASSLQFVGGNEQFF. CDR3 bases: TGCGCCAGCAGCCTACAGTTTGTAGGTGGCAATGAGCAGTTCTTC.

This clonotype has more than one count but fewer than ten. The gene calls are TRBV29-1 and TRBJ2-1; D may correspond to TRBD1 or TRBD2 (6 bases each). V lost 4 bases and J lost 3, with 10 bases in between. The germline CDR1 and CDR2 sequences are SQVTM and ANQGSEA. This CDR3 spans 13 amino acids. The CDR3 DNA reads TGCAGCGTTGCCAGGGGAGGCTACAATGAGCAGTTCTTC. It is translated as CSVARGGYNEQFF.

J is TRBJ1-2 and V is TRBV27; D unresolved. V lost 5 bases, J lost 3 bases, and 19 bases lay in between. The CDR3 totals 16 residues. From germline, CDR1 is MNHEY and CDR2 SMNVEV (reference sequence). For the CDR3, the DNA is TGTGCCAGCAGTCCCTATCTCACCAGCCTTGACTATGGCTACACCTTC. Protein sequence: CASSPYLTSLDYGYTF.

CDR3: CASSPGVGYEQYF. CDR3 coding DNA: TGTGCCAGCAGCCCAGGGGTAGGGTACGAGCAGTACTTC. This chain uses TRBV7-9 with TRBJ2-7; D perhaps matches TRBD1 (6 bases). The germline V and J ends were trimmed by 5 bases and 4 bases, with 12 bases remaining between them. The CDR3 contains 13 residues. The V gene's germline CDR1 is SEHNR and CDR2 FQNEAQ (reference sequence).

The chain recombines TRBV10-2 with TRBJ1-1, with 8 bases matching TRBD1. The J segment lost 5 bases and the V segment lost 3 bases, leaving 2 bases of the junction unmatched. CDR3 size: 13 residues. Per the germline V gene, CDR1 is WSHSY and CDR2 is SAAADI. CDR3 nucleotides: TGCGCCAGCAGTGACAGGGGGCAGACTGAAGCTTTCTTT. It is translated as CASSDRGQTEAFF.

The CDR3 here is CASSPPGSDTQYF. For the CDR3, the DNA is TGTGCCAGCAGCCCCCCAGGCTCAGATACGCAGTATTTT. This chain uses TRBV7-2 with TRBJ2-3; unclear D gene. Trimming left V 5 bases short and J 4 bases short, with 10 bases between. The CDR3 totals 13 residues. Germline CDR1 reads SGHTA; CDR2 reads FQGNSA.

This clonotype has ten or more counts. V gene TRBV29-1 combines with J gene TRBJ2-7, with D unresolved. The CDR3 runs 11 residues. CDR1 is SQVTM, CDR2 ANQGSEA, per germline. V was pared by 5 bases and J by 1 base, with 6 bases between. CDR3 nucleotide sequence: TGCAGCGTTAGGATATCCTACGAGCAGTACTTC. It translates to CSVRISYEQYF.

This clonotype was seen ten or more times. The chain carries TRBV11-2 and TRBJ2-7, with 7 nucleotides matching TRBD1. Per the germline V gene, CDR1 is SGHAT and CDR2 is FQNNGV. With 4 bases clipped from V and 5 bases from J, the junction kept 11 bases outside the gene matches. The length of the CDR3 is 15 residues. CDR3: CASSSAGTARDEQYF. The CDR3 DNA sequence: TGTGCCAGCAGCTCAGCCGGGACAGCGAGGGACGAGCAGTACTTC. The full variable domain, completed using reference TRBV11-2 and TRBJ2-7, is EAGVAQSPRYKIIEKRQSVAFWCNPISGHATLYWYQQILGQGPKLLIQFQNNGVVDDSQLPKDRFSAERLKGVDSTLKIQPAKLEDSAVYLCASSSAGTARDEQYFGPGTRLTVT.

This clonotype was counted ten times or more. The genes are TRBV29-1 and TRBJ2-2; TRBD1 is a possible D gene (6 bases). V gave up 0 bases and J gave up 3 bases, with 17 bases separating them. Germline V gene data show CDR1 as SQVTM and CDR2 as ANQGSEA. The CDR3 loop spans 17 amino acids. CDR3 coding DNA: TGCAGCGTTGAAGATCCACGAACAGGGTGGGACACCGGGGAGCTGTTTTTT. It yields the protein CSVEDPRTGWDTGELFF.

This clonotype was counted at least ten times. The rearrangement joins TRBV5-4 to TRBJ1-3; no firm D call. This CDR3 is built from 15 residues. With 0 bases removed from V and 0 bases from J, the gap between germline ends came to 7 bases. The germline CDR1 and CDR2 sequences are SGHNT and YYREEE (reference sequence). The CDR3 DNA reads TGTGCCAGCAGCTTGGACAGAAGCTCTGGAAACACCATATATTTT. Translation gives CASSLDRSSGNTIYF.